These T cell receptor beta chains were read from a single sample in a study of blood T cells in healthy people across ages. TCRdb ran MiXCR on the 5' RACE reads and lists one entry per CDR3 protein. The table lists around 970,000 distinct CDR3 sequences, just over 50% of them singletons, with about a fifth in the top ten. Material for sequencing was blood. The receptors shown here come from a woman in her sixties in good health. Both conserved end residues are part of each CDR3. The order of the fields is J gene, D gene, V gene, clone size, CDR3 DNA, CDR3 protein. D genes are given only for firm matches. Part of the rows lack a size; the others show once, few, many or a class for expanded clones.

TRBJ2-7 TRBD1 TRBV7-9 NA TGTGCCAGCAGCTCAAGGGCTGGACAGGGTCACTACGAGCAGTACTTC CASSSRAGQGHYEQYF
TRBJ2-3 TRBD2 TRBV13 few TGTGCCAGCAGCTCCCAGACTAGCGGGAAGAGCACAGATACGCAGTATTTT CASSSQTSGKSTDTQYF
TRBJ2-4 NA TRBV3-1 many TGTGCCAGCAGCCAAGACGGGAGCCCCTTAGCGTCGAACATTCAGTACTTC CASSQDGSPLASNIQYF
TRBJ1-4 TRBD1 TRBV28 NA TGTGCCAGCAGTTTAGACAGGGTGGTCCGTGAAAAACTGTTTTTT CASSLDRVVREKLFF
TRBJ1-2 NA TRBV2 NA TGTGCCAGCAGTGGCGGGGGCGGCTATGGCTACACCTTC CASSGGGGYGYTF
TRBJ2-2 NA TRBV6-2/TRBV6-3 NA TGTGCCAGCAGTCTACATAAATCCGGTCCAGTGACCGGGGAGCTGTTTTTT CASSLHKSGPVTGELFF
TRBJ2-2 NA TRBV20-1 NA TGCAGTGCTAGTGGAAGGGGGAGCATTTTCCCCGGGGAGCTGTTTTTT CSASGRGSIFPGELFF
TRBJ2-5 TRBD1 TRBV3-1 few TGTGCCAGCAGCCAGGGACAGGGCTTTGAGACCCAGTACTTC CASSQGQGFETQYF
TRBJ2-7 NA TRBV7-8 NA TGTGCCAGCAGCTTAGCCCGGGTTCTAACCTACGAGCAGTACTTC CASSLARVLTYEQYF
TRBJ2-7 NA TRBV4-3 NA TGCGCCAGCAGCCAAGATGCGTACTACGAGCAGTACTTC CASSQDAYYEQYF
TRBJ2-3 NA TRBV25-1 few TGTGCCAGCAGTGCTCACAGGGGAGGTTACTCTGATACGCAGTATTTT CASSAHRGGYSDTQYF
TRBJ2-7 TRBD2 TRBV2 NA TGTGCCAGCATCGCCTTAGCGGGAGCTAGACTCTACGAGCAGTACTTC CASIALAGARLYEQYF
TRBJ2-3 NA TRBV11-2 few TGTGCCAGCGATCCGGGCAGGCATATCACAGATACGCAGTATTTT CASDPGRHITDTQYF
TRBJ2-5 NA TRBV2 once TGTGCCAGCAGGAAGGACCGCCTTGGGGAGACCCAGTACTTC CASRKDRLGETQYF
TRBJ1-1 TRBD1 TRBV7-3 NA TGTGCCAGCAGCTCCCAACCATTGACAAGACAGGGGGGCGCTGAAGCTTTCTTT CASSSQPLTRQGGAEAFF
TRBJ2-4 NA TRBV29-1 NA TGCAGCGTTGGCGCGGGTTTAGCCAAAAACATTCAGTACTTC CSVGAGLAKNIQYF
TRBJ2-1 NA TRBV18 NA TGTGCCAGCTCACCACTCACACCCAGCTCCTACAATGAGCAGTTCTTC CASSPLTPSSYNEQFF
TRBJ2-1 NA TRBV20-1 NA TGCAGTGCTAGCGGGGCTCTACGCAATGAGCAGTTCTTC CSASGALRNEQFF
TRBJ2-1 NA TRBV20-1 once TGCAGTGCTAGTACGGGAGTTAGGAATGAGCAGTTCTTC CSASTGVRNEQFF
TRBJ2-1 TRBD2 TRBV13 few TGTGCCAGCAGCGTGGGACTAGCGGGAATTTTTTTTGAGCAGTTCTTC CASSVGLAGIFFEQFF
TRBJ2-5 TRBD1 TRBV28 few TGTGCCAGCAGAAGAACAGGGGTAAGGGAGCAGTACTTC CASRRTGVREQYF
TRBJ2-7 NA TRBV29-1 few TGCAGCGTTGAAACCTTGACCAATTTAGGCTCCTACGAGCAGTACTTC CSVETLTNLGSYEQYF
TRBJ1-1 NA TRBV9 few TGTGCCAGCAGCGTAGGTGTCCTGAACACTGAAGCTTTCTTT CASSVGVLNTEAFF
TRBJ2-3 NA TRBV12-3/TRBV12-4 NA TGTGCCAGCAGCATCACGCGGGGTCCAGATACGCAGTATTTT CASSITRGPDTQYF
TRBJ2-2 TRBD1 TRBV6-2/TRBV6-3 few TGTGCCAGCAGGACAGGGATCGGGGAGCTGTTTTTT CASRTGIGELFF
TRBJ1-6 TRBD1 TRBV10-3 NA TGTGCCATCAGCTTGGACAGGCTCTATAATTCACCCCTCCACTTT CAISLDRLYNSPLHF